Each of the 19 T cell receptor beta chains below was sequenced from the same sample in a study of OX40 agonist ivuxolimab in advanced cancers. Libraries were prepared by immunoSEQ multiplex PCR; TCRdb keeps only in-frame clonotypes and omits some of them. The table records just over 60,000 clones, 92% of them present only once. The source material was CD4+ or CD8+ T cells sorted from blood, sampled in a trial of the OX40 agonist ivuxolimab. The receptors here all came from an adult with an advanced solid tumor such as melanoma, head and neck, liver or kidney cancer.

This clone was seen a single time. The chain links TRBV11-2 to TRBJ2-7; D ambiguous. The germline V and J ends were trimmed by 5 bases and 2 bases, with 7 bases remaining between them. Germline values: CDR1 SGHAT, CDR2 FQNNGV. CDR3 length: 12 residues. The CDR3 DNA follows: TGTGCCAGCAGCGGGGTTACCTACGAGCAGTACTTC. This translates into CASSGVTYEQYF.

The chain couples TRBV6-1 to TRBJ2-3, with D perhaps TRBD1 or TRBD2 (7 bases each). Between the trimmed V and J ends, which lost 11 bases and 9 bases, there was a span of 21 bases. Germline loops: CDR1 MNHNS, CDR2 SASEGT. This CDR3 spans 13 amino acids. CDR3 residues: CAAGGAAFRTQYF. The CDR3 nucleotides read TGTGCCGCAGGGGGGGCAGCCTTTAGGACGCAGTATTTT.

This clone showed up just once. The chain combines TRBV4-1 with TRBJ1-1; tentative D call: TRBD1 (6 bases). The CDR3 covers 13 residues. Germline CDR1 and CDR2: MGHRA and YSYEKL. V gave up 3 bases and J gave up 5 bases, with 10 bases separating them. The DNA for the CDR3 is TGCGCCAGCAGCCAGGGGACATTAACTGAAGCTTTCTTT. Residues: CASSQGTLTEAFF.

This clone was seen a single time. The chain couples TRBV7-6 to TRBJ2-3; 15 bases line up with TRBD2. J gave up 0 bases and V 3 bases, and 4 bases lay outside the gene matches. CDR1 and CDR2 (germline): SGHVS, FNYEAQ. The CDR3 extends over 18 amino acids. The CDR3 DNA reads TGTGCCAGCAGCTTTGGACTAGCGGGAGGGGGTAGCACAGATACGCAGTATTTT. Translation gives CASSFGLAGGGSTDTQYF.

The rearrangement uses TRBV6-1 and TRBJ2-2, with D maybe TRBD1 (6 bases). The germline gives CDR1 MNHNS, CDR2 SASEGT. V lost 7 bases to trimming and J lost 0 bases, with 12 bases between them. The CDR3 consists of 15 residues. The DNA for the CDR3 is TGTGCCAGCATCAGGGGTCAGGCGAACACCGGGGAGCTGTTTTTT. It translates to CASIRGQANTGELFF.

The chain joins TRBV20-1 to TRBJ2-5; D remains unclear. The CDR3 consists of 11 residues. Germline loops: CDR1 DFQATT, CDR2 SNEGSKA (reference sequence). With 8 bases removed from V and 2 bases from J, the gap between germline ends came to 9 bases. The CDR3 reads CSPRSQETQYF. The DNA for the CDR3 is TGCAGTCCCCGGAGTCAAGAGACCCAGTACTTC.

The chain couples TRBV28 to TRBJ1-2, with a tentative D call TRBD1 (5 bases). The V end was cut by 6 bases, the J end by 5 bases, with 19 bases between. The germline V gene has CDR1 MDHEN and CDR2 SYDVKM. The CDR3 has 15 residues. DNA for the CDR3: TGTGCCAGCAGCGTTCTACCTCCGGGACTTTATGGCTACACCTTC. It encodes CASSVLPPGLYGYTF.

The chain carries TRBV7-8 and TRBJ1-2, with D uncertain. V lost 2 bases, J lost 6 bases, and 13 bases lay in between. Germline CDR1 SGHVS, CDR2 FQNEAQ. This CDR3 comprises 14 residues. CDR3 loop: CASSLREGLDGYTF. CDR3 coding DNA: TGTGCCAGCAGCTTACGGGAGGGATTAGATGGCTACACCTTC.

The chain combines TRBV19 with TRBJ2-3; TRBD1 matches at 8 bases. Germline CDR1 reads LNHDA; CDR2 reads SQIVND (reference sequence). This CDR3 contains 19 residues. V shed 5 bases, J shed 0 bases, and the junction held 16 bases outside the gene matches. In nucleotides, the CDR3 is TGTGCCAGTAGTCCTCGTGGCGATCGGACAGGGTCTAGCACAGATACGCAGTATTTT. Its translation: CASSPRGDRTGSSTDTQYF.

This chain links TRBV6-4 with TRBJ2-1, with 8 bases that match TRBD2. The germline V gene has CDR1 MRHNA and CDR2 SNTAGT. There are 15 residues in the CDR3. V shed 6 bases, J shed 6 bases, and the junction held 10 bases outside the gene matches. CDR3 loop: CASRDRGGYANEQFF. CDR3 nucleotide sequence: TGTGCCAGCAGGGACCGGGGGGGTTATGCCAATGAGCAGTTCTTC.

The chain links TRBV20-1 to TRBJ1-2, with unresolved D. CDR3 length equals 11 residues. Looked up from germline, CDR1 is DFQATT and CDR2 is SNEGSKA (reference sequence). Trimming stripped 3 bases from V and 5 bases from J, with 7 bases between. The CDR3 reads CSASKEYGYTF. Written as DNA, the CDR3 is TGCAGTGCTAGTAAGGAGTATGGCTACACCTTC.

The rearrangement uses TRBV6-1 and TRBJ2-5; D is unclear. The CDR3 sequence is 14 residues long. The germline V gene has CDR1 MNHNS and CDR2 SASEGT. V was clipped by 2 bases and J by 1 base, with 8 bases between them. The CDR3 is CASSENSIQETQYF. Here the CDR3 DNA reads TGTGCCAGCAGTGAAAACAGCATCCAAGAGACCCAGTACTTC.

This clone turned up a few times. The chain joins TRBV6-5 to TRBJ2-3; 7 bases line up with TRBD1. CDR1 MNHEY and CDR2 SVGAGI come from the germline V gene. The CDR3 sequence is 14 residues long. J lost 5 bases, V lost 6 bases, and 8 bases had no gene match. Here the CDR3 reads CASSLLGQRDTQYF. For the CDR3, the DNA is TGTGCCAGCAGCCTCCTGGGACAGCGAGATACGCAGTATTTT.

The chain is built from TRBV10-3 and TRBJ1-1, with unresolved D. V lost 6 bases to trimming and J lost 7 bases, with 9 bases between them. CDR1 ENHRY and CDR2 SYGVKD come from the germline V gene. CDR3 size: 11 residues. The chain's CDR3 is CAISDQSEAFF. CDR3 nucleotide sequence: TGTGCCATCAGCGACCAAAGTGAAGCTTTCTTT.

This clone was picked up one time. The V call is TRBV6-4, the J call TRBJ2-5; D is perhaps TRBD1 or TRBD2 (5 bases each). Trimming left V 4 bases short and J 5 bases short, with 14 bases between. The length of the CDR3 is 14 residues. Germline lookup yields CDR1 MRHNA and CDR2 SNTAGT. CDR3 loop: CASSGDSPGETQYF. CDR3 sequence (DNA): TGTGCCAGCAGTGGCGACAGCCCGGGGGAGACCCAGTACTTC.

The rearrangement joins TRBV6-5 to TRBJ1-6, with TRBD1 matching 7 bases. The V gene end was trimmed by 7 bases and the J gene end by 6 bases; junction bases not matched to a gene: 3. CDR3 length equals 13 residues. Germline loops: CDR1 MNHEY, CDR2 SVGAGI. CDR3 bases: TGTGCCAGCAATCGGGACAGTAATTCACCCCTCCACTTT. As protein: CASNRDSNSPLHF.

The V gene is TRBV25-1, the J gene TRBJ2-3, with D maybe TRBD2 (6 bases). CDR1 is MGHDK, CDR2 SYGVNS, per germline. V lost 3 bases, J lost 6 bases, and 22 bases lay in between. The CDR3 sequence is 17 residues long. CDR3 nucleotide sequence: TGTGCCAGCAGTGAGGGGGGTACAGCTCGAGCTAGGGATACGCAGTATTTT. It is translated as CASSEGGTARARDTQYF. The variable domain in full, with the rest retrieved from reference TRBV25-1 and TRBJ2-3, is EADIYQTPRYLVIGTGKKITLECSQTMGHDKMYWYQQDPGMELHLIHYSYGVNSTEKGDLSSESTVSRIRTEHFPLTLESARPSHTSQYLCASSEGGTARARDTQYFGPGTRLTVL.

This clone was recorded only once. The chain links TRBV12-5 to TRBJ2-1; D ambiguous. CDR3 size: 14 residues. Germline V gives CDR1 LGHNT, CDR2 FRNRAP. V was pared by 7 bases and J by 6 bases, with 16 bases between. The CDR3 sequence is CASVLQHGPNEQFF. CDR3 bases: TGTGCTAGTGTCCTCCAACATGGACCCAATGAGCAGTTCTTC.

The genes are TRBV10-3 and TRBJ2-5, with TRBD2 matching 7 bases. The CDR3 runs 14 residues. The V and J ends lost 8 bases and 4 bases, in that order; junction bases with no gene match: 10. Looked up from germline, CDR1 is ENHRY and CDR2 is SYGVKD. The CDR3 DNA sequence: TGTGCCATCGCGGGGGACTCACTGCCAGAGACCCAGTACTTC. Encoded protein: CAIAGDSLPETQYF.